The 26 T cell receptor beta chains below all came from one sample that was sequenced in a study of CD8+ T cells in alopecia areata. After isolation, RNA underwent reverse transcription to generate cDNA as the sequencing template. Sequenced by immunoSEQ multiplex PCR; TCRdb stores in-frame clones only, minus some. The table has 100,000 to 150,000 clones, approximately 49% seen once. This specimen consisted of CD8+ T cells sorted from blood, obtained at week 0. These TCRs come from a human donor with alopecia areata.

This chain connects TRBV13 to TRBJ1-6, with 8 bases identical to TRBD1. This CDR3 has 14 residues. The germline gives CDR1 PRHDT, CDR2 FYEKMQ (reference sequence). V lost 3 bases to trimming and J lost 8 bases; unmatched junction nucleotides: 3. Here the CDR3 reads CASSFRDRYSPLHF. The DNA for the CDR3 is TGTGCCAGCAGCTTCCGGGACAGGTATTCACCCCTCCACTTT. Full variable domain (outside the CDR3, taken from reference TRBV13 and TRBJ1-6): AAGVIQSPRHLIKEKRETATLKCYPIPRHDTVYWYQQGPGQDPQFLISFYEKMQSDKGSIPDRFSAQQFSDYHSELNMSSLELGDSALYFCASSFRDRYSPLHFGNGTRLTVT.

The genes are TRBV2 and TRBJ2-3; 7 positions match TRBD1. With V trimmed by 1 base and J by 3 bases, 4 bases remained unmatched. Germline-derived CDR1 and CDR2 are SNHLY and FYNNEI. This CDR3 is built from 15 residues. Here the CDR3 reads CASSEGLQGTDTQYF. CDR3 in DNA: TGTGCCAGCAGTGAAGGGTTACAGGGGACAGATACGCAGTATTTT.

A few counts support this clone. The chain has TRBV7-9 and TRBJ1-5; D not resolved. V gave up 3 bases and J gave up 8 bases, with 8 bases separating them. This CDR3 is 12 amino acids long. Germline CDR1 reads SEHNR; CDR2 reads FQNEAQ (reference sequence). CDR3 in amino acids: CASSFHMEPQHF. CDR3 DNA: TGTGCCAGCAGCTTTCACATGGAGCCCCAGCATTTT.

CDR3 region: CASSSLAGGTDTQYF. CDR3 in DNA: TGTGCCAGCAGCAGTCTAGCGGGGGGCACAGATACGCAGTATTTT. The chain recombines TRBV7-9 with TRBJ2-3; 10 positions agree with TRBD2. The CDR3 covers 15 residues. Trimming cost V 5 bases and J 1 base; bases outside gene matches: 3. CDR1 is SEHNR, CDR2 FQNEAQ, per germline (reference sequence).

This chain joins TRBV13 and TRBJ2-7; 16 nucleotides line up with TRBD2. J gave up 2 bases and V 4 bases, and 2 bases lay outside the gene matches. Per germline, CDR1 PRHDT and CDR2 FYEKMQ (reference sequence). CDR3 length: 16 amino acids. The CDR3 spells CASSSGTSGGAYEQYF. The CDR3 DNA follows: TGTGCCAGCAGCTCCGGGACTAGCGGGGGGGCCTACGAGCAGTACTTC.

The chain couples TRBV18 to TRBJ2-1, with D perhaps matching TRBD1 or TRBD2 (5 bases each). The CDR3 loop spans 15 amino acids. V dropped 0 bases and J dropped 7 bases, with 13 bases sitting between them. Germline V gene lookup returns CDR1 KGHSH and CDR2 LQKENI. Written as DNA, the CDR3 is TGTGCCAGCTCACCACCGGGGCTAAGCGGTAATGAGCAGTTCTTC. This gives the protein CASSPPGLSGNEQFF.

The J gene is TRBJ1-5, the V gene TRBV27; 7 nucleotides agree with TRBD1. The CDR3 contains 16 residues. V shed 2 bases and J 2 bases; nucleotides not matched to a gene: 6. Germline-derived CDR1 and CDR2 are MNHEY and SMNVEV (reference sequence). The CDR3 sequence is CASSLGAGGGNQPQHF. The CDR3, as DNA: TGTGCCAGCAGTTTAGGGGCAGGGGGAGGCAATCAGCCCCAGCATTTT.

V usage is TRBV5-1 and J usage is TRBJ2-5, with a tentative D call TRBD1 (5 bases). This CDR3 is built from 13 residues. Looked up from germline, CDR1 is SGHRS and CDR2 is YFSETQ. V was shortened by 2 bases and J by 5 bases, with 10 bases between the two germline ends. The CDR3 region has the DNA TGCGCCAGCAGCTTAAGGGGTCGGGAGACCCAGTACTTC. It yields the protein CASSLRGRETQYF.

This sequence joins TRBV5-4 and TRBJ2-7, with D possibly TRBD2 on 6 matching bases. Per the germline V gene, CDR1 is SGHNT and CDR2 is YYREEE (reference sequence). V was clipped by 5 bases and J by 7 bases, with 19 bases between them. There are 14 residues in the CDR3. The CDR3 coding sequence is TGTGCCAGCAGGGGAGCGGGTTCCTTCGGGGAGCAGTACTTC. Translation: CASRGAGSFGEQYF.

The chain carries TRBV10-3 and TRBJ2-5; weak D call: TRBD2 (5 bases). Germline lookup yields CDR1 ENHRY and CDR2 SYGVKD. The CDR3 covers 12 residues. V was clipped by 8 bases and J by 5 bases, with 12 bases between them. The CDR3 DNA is TGTGCCATCGGCGGGCAGATTGAGACCCAGTACTTC. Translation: CAIGGQIETQYF.

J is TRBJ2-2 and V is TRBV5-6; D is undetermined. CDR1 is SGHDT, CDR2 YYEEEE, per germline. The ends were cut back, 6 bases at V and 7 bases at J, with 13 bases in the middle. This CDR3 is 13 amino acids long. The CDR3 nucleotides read TGTGCCAGCAACCCTTTGGGAAACGGGGAGCTGTTTTTT. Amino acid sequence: CASNPLGNGELFF.

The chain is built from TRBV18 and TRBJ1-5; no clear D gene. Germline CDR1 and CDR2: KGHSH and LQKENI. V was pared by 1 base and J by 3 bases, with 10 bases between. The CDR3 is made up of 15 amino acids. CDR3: CASSPLGESNQPQHF. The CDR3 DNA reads TGTGCCAGCTCACCACTCGGGGAGTCCAATCAGCCCCAGCATTTT. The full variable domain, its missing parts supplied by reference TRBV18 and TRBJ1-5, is NAGVMQNPRHLVRRRGQEARLRCSPMKGHSHVYWYRQLPEEGLKFMVYLQKENIIDESGMPKERFSAEFPKEGPSILRIQQVVRGDSAAYFCASSPLGESNQPQHFGDGTRLSIL.

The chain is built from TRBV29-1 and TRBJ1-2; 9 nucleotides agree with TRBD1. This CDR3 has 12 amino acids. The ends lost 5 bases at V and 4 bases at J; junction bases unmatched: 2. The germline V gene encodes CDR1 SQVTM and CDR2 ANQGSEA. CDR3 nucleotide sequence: TGCAGCGTTCCGGGACAGGGCTATGGCTACACCTTC. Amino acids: CSVPGQGYGYTF.

The CDR3 coding sequence is TGTGCCAGCAGCTTAGGGGGCCGGATCACTGAAGCTTTCTTT. This codes for CASSLGGRITEAFF. This chain links TRBV7-9 with TRBJ1-1, with a possible D match to TRBD1 (5 bases). V gave up 1 base and J gave up 4 bases, with 10 bases separating them. The germline gives CDR1 SEHNR, CDR2 FQNEAQ (reference sequence). This CDR3 has 14 residues.

CDR3 amino acids: CAWTGGDYGYTF. DNA for the CDR3: TGTGCCTGGACAGGGGGCGACTATGGCTACACCTTC. This chain uses TRBV30 with TRBJ1-2, with 8 bases matching TRBD1. The CDR3 sequence is 12 residues long. The germline gives CDR1 GTSNPN, CDR2 SVGIG (reference sequence). J was trimmed by 3 bases and V by 4 bases; bases with no gene match: 1.

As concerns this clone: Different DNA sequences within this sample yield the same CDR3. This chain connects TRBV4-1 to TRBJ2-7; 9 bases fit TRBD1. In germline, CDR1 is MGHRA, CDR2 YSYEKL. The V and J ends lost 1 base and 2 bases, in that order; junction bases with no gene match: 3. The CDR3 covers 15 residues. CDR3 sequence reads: CASSQVGTGPYEQYF. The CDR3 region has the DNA TGCGCCAGCAGCCAAGTTGGGACAGGGCCCTACGAGCAGTACTTC.

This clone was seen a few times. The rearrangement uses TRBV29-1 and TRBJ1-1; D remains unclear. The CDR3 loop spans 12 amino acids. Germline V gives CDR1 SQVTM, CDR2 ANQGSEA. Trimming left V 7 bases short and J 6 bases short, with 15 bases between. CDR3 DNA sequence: TGCAGCGCCTTCGGCTCTAGGGCTGAAGCTTTCTTT. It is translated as CSAFGSRAEAFF.

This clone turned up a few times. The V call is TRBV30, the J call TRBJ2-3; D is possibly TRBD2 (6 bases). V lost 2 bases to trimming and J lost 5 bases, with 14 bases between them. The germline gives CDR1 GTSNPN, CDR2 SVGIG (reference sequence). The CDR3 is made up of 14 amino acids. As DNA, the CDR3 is TGTGCCTGGAGTTACGGAGGGGACTTAGATACGCAGTATTTT. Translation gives CAWSYGGDLDTQYF.

This CDR3 is CSVAGREAEAFF. CDR3 nucleotides: TGCAGCGTTGCCGGCAGAGAGGCTGAAGCTTTCTTT. The rearrangement joins TRBV29-1 to TRBJ1-1; no clear D gene. The V gene's germline CDR1 is SQVTM and CDR2 ANQGSEA. The V gene lost 4 bases and the J gene lost 6 bases, with 12 bases spanning the gap. The CDR3 consists of 12 residues.

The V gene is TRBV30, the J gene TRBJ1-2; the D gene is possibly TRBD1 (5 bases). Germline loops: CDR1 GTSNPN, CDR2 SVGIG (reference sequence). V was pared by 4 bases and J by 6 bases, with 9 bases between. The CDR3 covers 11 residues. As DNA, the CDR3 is TGTGCCTGGAAGGAGGGGAATGGCTACACCTTC. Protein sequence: CAWKEGNGYTF.

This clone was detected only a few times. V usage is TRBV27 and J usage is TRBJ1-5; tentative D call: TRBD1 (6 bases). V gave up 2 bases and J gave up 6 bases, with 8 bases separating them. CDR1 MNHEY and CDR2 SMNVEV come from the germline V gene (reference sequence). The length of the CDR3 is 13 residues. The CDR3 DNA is TGTGCCAGCAGTTTAGGGGGGGCTCAGCCCCAGCATTTT. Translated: CASSLGGAQPQHF.

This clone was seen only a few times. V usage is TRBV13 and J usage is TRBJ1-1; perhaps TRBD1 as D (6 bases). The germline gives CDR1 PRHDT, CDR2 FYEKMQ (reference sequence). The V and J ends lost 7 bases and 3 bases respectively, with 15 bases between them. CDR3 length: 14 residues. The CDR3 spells CASNHQGWDTEAFF. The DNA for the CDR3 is TGTGCCAGCAACCATCAGGGGTGGGACACTGAAGCTTTCTTT. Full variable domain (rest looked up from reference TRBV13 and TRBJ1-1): AAGVIQSPRHLIKEKRETATLKCYPIPRHDTVYWYQQGPGQDPQFLISFYEKMQSDKGSIPDRFSAQQFSDYHSELNMSSLELGDSALYFCASNHQGWDTEAFFGQGTRLTVV.

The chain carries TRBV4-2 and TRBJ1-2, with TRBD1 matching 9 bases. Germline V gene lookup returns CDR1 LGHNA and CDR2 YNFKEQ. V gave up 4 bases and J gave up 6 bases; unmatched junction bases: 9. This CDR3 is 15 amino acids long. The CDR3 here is CASSLGDREANGYTF. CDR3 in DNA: TGTGCCAGCAGCCTAGGGGACAGGGAAGCGAATGGCTACACCTTC.

CDR3 DNA: TGTGCCATCAGCGCCCTAACAGGGTCCTACGAGCAGTACTTC. Translating it yields CAISALTGSYEQYF. The rearrangement joins TRBV10-3 to TRBJ2-7; tentatively, D is TRBD1 (6 bases). Germline assignment: CDR1 ENHRY and CDR2 SYGVKD. The CDR3 sequence is 14 residues long. Trimming took off 6 bases at V and 1 base at J, with 13 bases between the two ends.

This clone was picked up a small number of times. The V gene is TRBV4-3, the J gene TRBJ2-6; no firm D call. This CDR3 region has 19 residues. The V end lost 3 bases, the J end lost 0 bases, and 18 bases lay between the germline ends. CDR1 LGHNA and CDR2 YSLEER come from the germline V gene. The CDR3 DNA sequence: TGCGCCAGCAGCCAGAACTGGGTTGTGGAATACTCTGGGGCCAACGTCCTGACTTTC. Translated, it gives CASSQNWVVEYSGANVLTF.

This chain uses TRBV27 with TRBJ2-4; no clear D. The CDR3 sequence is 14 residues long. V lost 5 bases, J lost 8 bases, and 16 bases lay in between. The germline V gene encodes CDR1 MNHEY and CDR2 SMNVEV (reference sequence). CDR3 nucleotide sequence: TGTGCCAGCAGTCCCCTGGGGTCTGGAGACATTCAGTACTTC. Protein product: CASSPLGSGDIQYF.